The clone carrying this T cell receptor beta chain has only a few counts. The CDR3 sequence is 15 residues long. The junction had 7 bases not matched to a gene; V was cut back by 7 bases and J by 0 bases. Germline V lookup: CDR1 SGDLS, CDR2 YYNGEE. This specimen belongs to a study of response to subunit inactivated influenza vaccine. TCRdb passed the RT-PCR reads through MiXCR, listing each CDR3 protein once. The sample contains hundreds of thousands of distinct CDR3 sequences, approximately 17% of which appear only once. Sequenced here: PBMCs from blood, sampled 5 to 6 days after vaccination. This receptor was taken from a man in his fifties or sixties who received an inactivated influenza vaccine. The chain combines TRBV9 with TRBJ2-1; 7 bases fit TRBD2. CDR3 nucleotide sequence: TGTGCCAGCGATCTGGGAGGGCCCTCCTACAATGAGCAGTTCTTC. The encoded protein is CASDLGGPSYNEQFF.